This is a list of T cell receptor beta chains from one sample in a study of blood T cell repertoires in COVID-19. The protocol was immunoSEQ multiplex PCR, while the TCRdb copy is restricted to in-frame clones and leaves out a portion. Of hundreds of thousands of clones in the sample, roughly nine tenths were seen once. The sequenced sample consisted of peripheral blood. The receptors come from a woman in her forties or fifties with COVID-19, enrolled during active disease. The CDR3 runs from the conserved cysteine through the conserved F or W. D genes are given only for firm matches. Not every row has a clone size; where given, it reads once, few, many or a size class.

d_call clone_size j_call v_call cdr3_nt cdr3_aa
- few TRBJ2-3 TRBV28 TGTGCCAGCAGTCCTCCCACGGGGTGGTTGAATACGCAGTATTTT CASSPPTGWLNTQYF
TRBD1 once TRBJ1-1 TRBV6-5 TGTGCCAGCAGACGACAGGGGGCTGAAGCTTTCTTT CASRRQGAEAFF
TRBD1 - TRBJ1-1 TRBV5-6 TGTGCCAGCAGCGGAACAGGGGGCAAGGCTTTCTTT CASSGTGGKAFF
- - TRBJ1-3 TRBV9 TGTGCCAGCAGCGTAGACACAAACTCTGGAAACACCATATATTTT CASSVDTNSGNTIYF
- - TRBJ1-5 TRBV15 TGTGCCACCAGCAGAGATGGAGGGATTAACCAGCCCCAGCATTTT CATSRDGGINQPQHF
TRBD2 - TRBJ2-1 TRBV5-1 TGCGCCAGCAGCTTGGGGGGACGACTAGCGGGGCGGAATGAGCAGTTCTTC CASSLGGRLAGRNEQFF
- - TRBJ1-1 TRBV19 TGTGCCAGTAGTATACAGGGGCTGATTAAGGTGAACACTGAAGCTTTCTTT CASSIQGLIKVNTEAFF
- - TRBJ2-6 TRBV5-6 TGTGCCAGCAGCTTAATGCAGGTCCCAGGCGTCCTGACTTTC CASSLMQVPGVLTF
- - TRBJ2-3 TRBV7-2 TGTGCCAGCAGGCCCCCGGGGGCAGATACGCAGTATTTT CASRPPGADTQYF
- - TRBJ1-3 TRBV6-6 TGTGCCAGCAGGGACTTGGCGGGAAACACCATATATTTT CASRDLAGNTIYF
- - TRBJ1-5 TRBV6-1 TGTGCCAGCAGTGAATCAACAGCAGATCAGCCCCAGCATTTT CASSESTADQPQHF
TRBD1 - TRBJ1-1 TRBV7-9 TGTGCCAGCAGCTTGGTCCAGGGGGTGAACACTGAAGCTTTCTTT CASSLVQGVNTEAFF
- - TRBJ1-2 TRBV20-1 TGCAGTGCTAGGTGGGGCATTGGCTACACCTTC CSARWGIGYTF
TRBD1 once TRBJ2-7 TRBV5-5 TGTGCCAGCAGCTTGTATCCGGATGGGACAGGGAGCTACGAGCAGTACTTC CASSLYPDGTGSYEQYF
- - TRBJ1-2 TRBV27 TGTGCCAGCAGTTTGGCAGGGCAGGGCTACACCTTC CASSLAGQGYTF
- - TRBJ2-3 TRBV10-2 TGCGCCAGCAGTCCGGGACTTAGCACAGATACGCAGTATTTT CASSPGLSTDTQYF
TRBD1 - TRBJ2-7 TRBV24-1 TGTGCCACCAGTGACTACGGGACAGGTGGAGTTTACGAGCAGTACTTC CATSDYGTGGVYEQYF
TRBD1 - TRBJ1-4 TRBV5-1 TGCGCCAGCAGCTTGGCAGGGGGAAATGAAAAACTGTTTTTT CASSLAGGNEKLFF
- - TRBJ1-1 TRBV5-1 TGCGCCAGCAGCTTGAGGGCAGCGGGGAACACTGAAGCTTTCTTT CASSLRAAGNTEAFF
TRBD1 - TRBJ1-1 TRBV2 TGTGCCAGCAGGCTGGGACAGGGGTTCACTGAAGCTTTCTTT CASRLGQGFTEAFF
TRBD1 - TRBJ2-3 TRBV18 TGTGCCAGCTCACCAAGTCGCGCCGGGACAGGGGAAGGAGATACGCAGTATTTT CASSPSRAGTGEGDTQYF
- - TRBJ2-7 TRBV11-2 TGTGCCAGCAGCTCCGTAGTGAGCGGCGAGCAGTACTTC CASSSVVSGEQYF
- - TRBJ1-1 TRBV28 TGTGCCAGCAGTTCCGCGGAGAACACTGAAGCTTTCTTT CASSSAENTEAFF
TRBD1 - TRBJ1-5 TRBV20-1 TGCAGTGCTAGTGGGACAGGGATCGTCCAGCCCCAGCATTTT CSASGTGIVQPQHF
TRBD1 few TRBJ1-2 TRBV27 TGTGCCAGCAGGACAGGGGGCAACTATGGCTACACCTTC CASRTGGNYGYTF
- - TRBJ1-3 TRBV13 TGTGCCAGCAGCTTCAGGGAGGCTGGAAACACCATATATTTT CASSFREAGNTIYF
TRBD1 - TRBJ1-2 TRBV24-1 TGTGCCACCAGTGATCCCGGCGACAGGGAGTTTCCTGGCTACACCTTC CATSDPGDREFPGYTF
TRBD1 once TRBJ2-7 TRBV5-1 TGCGCCAGCAGCTTGGGACAGGGCCACTCCTACGAGCAGTACTTC CASSLGQGHSYEQYF
- - TRBJ2-2 TRBV30 TGTGCCAGAGAGGAGCCCGGGGAGCTGTTTTTT CAREEPGELFF
- - TRBJ1-1 TRBV30 TGTGCCTGGGCCCGGGATCAGGACACTGAAGCTTTCTTT CAWARDQDTEAFF
TRBD1 - TRBJ2-7 TRBV18 TGTGCCAGCTCGCGCGGACAGGGTGGGGACGAGCAGTACTTC CASSRGQGGDEQYF
TRBD2 - TRBJ2-5 TRBV10-3 TGTGCCATCAGTGAAGGCAGCGGGGGGAGGCAAGAGACCCAGTACTTC CAISEGSGGRQETQYF
TRBD1 - TRBJ1-2 TRBV9 TGTGCCAGCAGCCCAAGGACAGGGGGAGGGTATGGCTACACCTTC CASSPRTGGGYGYTF
TRBD1 once TRBJ1-4 TRBV27 TGTGCCAGCAGTCCACCGGACAGGCAAAAACTGTTTTTT CASSPPDRQKLFF
- - TRBJ1-4 TRBV18 TGTGCCAGCTCACTACAGGGCACTAATGAAAAACTGTTTTTT CASSLQGTNEKLFF
- - TRBJ1-6 TRBV3-1/TRBV3-2 TGTGCCAGCTCTCCCGGAGGGGATTCACCCCTCCACTTT CASSPGGDSPLHF
- - TRBJ1-1 TRBV10-3 TGTGCCATCAGTGAGCGGGGTGGGGAACTGAACACTGAAGCTTTCTTT CAISERGGELNTEAFF
TRBD2 - TRBJ2-7 TRBV4-1 TGCGCCAGCAGCCAAGAGACTAGCGGGGGGGATAGGCAGTACTTC CASSQETSGGDRQYF
TRBD1 - TRBJ1-2 TRBV6-7 TGTGCCAGCAGTACGACAGGGATGTATGGCTACACCTTC CASSTTGMYGYTF
TRBD1 - TRBJ1-2 TRBV28 TGTGCCAGCATGGTGCTGGGACAGGGGAATGGTGGCTACACCTTC CASMVLGQGNGGYTF
- - TRBJ1-2 TRBV30 TGTGCCTGGAGTGGCCTCGGGGGGCCCTCTGGCTACACCTTC CAWSGLGGPSGYTF
TRBD2 - TRBJ2-2 TRBV11-2 TGTGCCAGCAGCCGGGTGGGACTAAACACCGGGGAGCTGTTTTTT CASSRVGLNTGELFF
- - TRBJ1-1 TRBV6-5 TGTGCCAGCTCCTTCCGGAACACTGAAGCTTTCTTT CASSFRNTEAFF
- - TRBJ1-1 TRBV15 TGTGCCACCACCGCTATTCGGGTTAACACTGAAGCTTTCTTT CATTAIRVNTEAFF
- - TRBJ2-7 TRBV19 TGTGCCAGTAGAAGACAGAACTCCTACGAGCAGTACTTC CASRRQNSYEQYF
TRBD1 - TRBJ1-2 TRBV5-6 TGTGCCAGCAGCTTGACAGGGGTGTATGGCTACACCTTC CASSLTGVYGYTF
TRBD1 - TRBJ1-1 TRBV11-2 TGTGCCAGCAGCCTTCTAGGACAGGTGAACACTGAAGCTTTCTTT CASSLLGQVNTEAFF
- - TRBJ1-2 TRBV6-5 TGTGCCAGCAGGACCAGGGGCTACTATGGCTACACCTTC CASRTRGYYGYTF